The 27 T cell receptor beta chains reported below all come from one sample, sequenced in a study of T cells in Graves' hyperthyroidism and ophthalmopathy. Amplification yielded TCR beta CDR3 regions, with RNA transcripts as the source. HTBI primers were the set used in a first-round RT-PCR of the TCR CDR3. TCRdb redid the calling of the multiplex PCR reads with MiXCR, one entry per CDR3 protein. The sample consists of 500,000 to 600,000 distinct CDR3 sequences, 16% of them appearing once. The source material was blood. The source is a woman aged 18-30 years with Graves' hyperthyroidism.

This clonotype has at least ten counts. The chain links TRBV5-1 to TRBJ2-3; 10 nucleotides align to TRBD2. V shed 4 bases, J shed 3 bases, and the junction held 5 bases outside the gene matches. CDR1 and CDR2 (germline): SGHRS, YFSETQ. CDR3 length: 15 amino acids. The DNA for the CDR3 is TGCGCCAGCAGCGGGGGACTAGCGAGGACAGATACGCAGTATTTT. Its translation: CASSGGLARTDTQYF.

This clonotype was seen a handful of times. The chain couples TRBV5-6 to TRBJ1-1; the D gene is possibly TRBD1 (6 bases). V was shortened by 5 bases and J by 4 bases, with 15 bases between the two germline ends. The CDR3 covers 14 residues. Germline loops: CDR1 SGHDT, CDR2 YYEEEE. The CDR3 DNA sequence: TGTGCCAGCAGAACCCACAGGGAAGTCACTGAAGCTTTCTTT. Protein sequence: CASRTHREVTEAFF.

A few counts support this clonotype. The J gene is TRBJ1-2, the V gene TRBV24-1; D gene unclear. This CDR3 is built from 13 residues. V lost 7 bases, J lost 6 bases, and 14 bases lay in between. Germline loops: CDR1 KGHDR, CDR2 SFDVKD. The CDR3 loop is CATSGVPPDGYTF. CDR3 DNA: TGTGCCACCAGCGGGGTCCCACCTGATGGCTACACCTTC.

This clonotype was observed at least ten times. The rearrangement uses TRBV9 and TRBJ1-5; no definite D call. The CDR3 is 13 residues long. V gave up 0 bases and J gave up 1 base, with 2 bases separating them. The germline V gene encodes CDR1 SGDLS and CDR2 YYNGEE. This CDR3 reads CASSVGSNQPQHF. As DNA, the CDR3 is TGTGCCAGCAGCGTAGGCAGCAATCAGCCCCAGCATTTT.

This clonotype was detected ten times or more. The chain recombines TRBV12-5 with TRBJ2-1, with a weak D call TRBD2 (6 bases). With 5 bases removed from V and 4 bases from J, the gap between germline ends came to 12 bases. Germline CDR1 and CDR2: LGHNT and FRNRAP. This CDR3 contains 14 residues. The CDR3 nucleotides are TGTGCTAGTGGTCCTGGGGACTTATACAATGAGCAGTTCTTC. Encoded protein: CASGPGDLYNEQFF. The complete variable domain, with remaining parts taken from reference TRBV12-5 and TRBJ2-1, reads DARVTQTPRHKVTEMGQEVTMRCQPILGHNTVFWYRQTMMQGLELLAYFRNRAPLDDSGMPKDRFSAEMPDATLATLKIQPSEPRDSAVYFCASGPGDLYNEQFFGPGTRLTVL.

The table lists this clonotype with many counts. V and J are TRBV7-6 and TRBJ2-1; the match to TRBD2 covers 11 bases. This CDR3 is 18 amino acids long. With V trimmed by 3 bases and J by 7 bases, 14 bases remained unmatched. In germline, CDR1 is SGHVS, CDR2 FNYEAQ. This CDR3 is CASSFQSFSGRAGNEQFF. In DNA form, the CDR3 reads TGTGCCAGCAGCTTCCAATCGTTTAGCGGGAGGGCAGGGAATGAGCAGTTCTTC.

This clonotype showed up just a few times. The V and J genes are TRBV7-9 and TRBJ1-1; D gene unclear. CDR3 length: 16 amino acids. Germline V gene lookup returns CDR1 SEHNR and CDR2 FQNEAQ (reference sequence). Between the trimmed V and J ends, which lost 1 base and 3 bases, there was a span of 15 bases. The CDR3 DNA reads as TGTGCCAGCAGCTTAGGGGCGGGCAGTAAGGACACTGAAGCTTTCTTT. This codes for CASSLGAGSKDTEAFF.

The sample holds many counts of this clonotype. The V and J genes are TRBV7-2 and TRBJ1-6; D ambiguous. Between the trimmed V and J ends, which lost 6 bases and 9 bases, there was a span of 18 bases. The CDR3 loop spans 15 amino acids. The V gene's germline CDR1 is SGHTA and CDR2 FQGNSA. CDR3 sequence (DNA): TGTGCCAGCAGACTAGAGGCGGGGTACACTTCACCCCTCCACTTT. This encodes CASRLEAGYTSPLHF.

This clonotype occurred many times. The chain uses TRBV6-2 or TRBV6-3 and TRBJ1-1; TRBD1 is a possible D gene (5 bases). Trimming removed 8 bases from V and 2 bases from J, with 15 bases in between. The CDR3 sequence is 14 residues long. Per germline, CDR1 MNHEY and CDR2 SVGEGT. For the CDR3, the DNA is TGTGCCAGCTCGAAGGAGGGACTTAACACTGAAGCTTTCTTT. This translates into CASSKEGLNTEAFF.

The CDR3, as DNA: TGCGCCAGCAGCTTGGGACTTCAAAACCAAGAGACCCAGTACTTC. Translation gives CASSLGLQNQETQYF. The J gene is TRBJ2-5, the V gene TRBV5-1, with no clear D. V was clipped by 0 bases and J by 0 bases, with 9 bases between them. CDR1 and CDR2 (germline): SGHRS, YFSETQ. The CDR3 is made up of 15 amino acids.

This clonotype was counted at least ten times. CDR3 coding DNA: TGTGCCAGCAGCCGGGAACTAGCGGGCCGTACAGATACGCAGTATTTT. Translating it yields CASSRELAGRTDTQYF. The chain has TRBV5-5 and TRBJ2-3; 9 bases map to TRBD2. V lost 4 bases, J lost 3 bases, and 9 bases stayed unmatched. The CDR3 is made up of 16 amino acids. Germline values: CDR1 SGHKS, CDR2 YYEKEE (reference sequence).

This clonotype was seen a few times. Written as DNA, the CDR3 is TGTGCCATCAGTGAATTCGGTCAGAGCTCCTACAATGAGCAGTTCTTC. It codes for CAISEFGQSSYNEQFF. This chain uses TRBV10-3 with TRBJ2-1; D gene ambiguous. CDR1 is ENHRY, CDR2 SYGVKD, per germline. The CDR3 is 16 residues long. Trimming left V 3 bases short and J 0 bases short, with 12 bases between.

The table lists this clonotype with many counts. The V call is TRBV11-2, the J call TRBJ2-3; D is unclear. The CDR3 consists of 14 residues. The germline gives CDR1 SGHAT, CDR2 FQNNGV. V lost 1 base, J lost 3 bases, and 8 bases lay in between. DNA for the CDR3: TGTGCCAGCAGCTTAGTCCGGCCGACAGATACGCAGTATTTT. Translation gives CASSLVRPTDTQYF.

The CDR3 nucleotides are TGCGCCAGCAGCCGCGGCGGTCCAGGTGATCCTTTGCAGGCTAGCACAGATACGCAGTATTTT. Amino acid sequence: CASSRGGPGDPLQASTDTQYF. The chain joins TRBV4-3 to TRBJ2-3; unclear D gene. V was cut by 4 bases and J by 0 bases, with 29 bases left in between. CDR3 length equals 21 residues. The germline gives CDR1 LGHNA, CDR2 YSLEER.

The chain couples TRBV20-1 to TRBJ2-7; tentative D call: TRBD2 (6 bases). Deletions cut 6 bases from V and 3 bases from J, with 18 bases between. Looked up from germline, CDR1 is DFQATT and CDR2 is SNEGSKA (reference sequence). The CDR3 totals 14 residues. The CDR3, as DNA: TGCAGTGCCCTCCATACGGCGGGGAGCTACGAGCAGTACTTC. The encoded protein is CSALHTAGSYEQYF.

This clonotype turned up a few times. The chain joins TRBV27 to TRBJ1-5; D remains unclear. This CDR3 has 15 residues. Germline V lookup: CDR1 MNHEY, CDR2 SMNVEV (reference sequence). Trimming took 5 bases from V and 3 from J, leaving 14 bases between them. The CDR3, as DNA: TGTGCCAGCAGTCCTCGGGCGAGGGTCAATCAGCCCCAGCATTTT. Its protein is CASSPRARVNQPQHF.

This clonotype was seen at least ten times. The rearrangement joins TRBV7-2 to TRBJ2-7; TRBD2 agrees at 7 bases. This CDR3 spans 15 amino acids. Germline V lookup: CDR1 SGHTA, CDR2 FQGNSA. Trimming cost V 5 bases and J 0 bases; bases outside gene matches: 7. CDR3 coding DNA: TGTGCCAGCAGCCCCGGGGGGATTAGCTCCTACGAGCAGTACTTC. Translated, it gives CASSPGGISSYEQYF. Combining the CDR3 with reference TRBV7-2 and TRBJ2-7 gives the whole variable domain GAGVSQSPSNKVTEKGKDVELRCDPISGHTALYWYRQSLGQGLEFLIYFQGNSAPDKSGLPSDRFSAERTGGSVSTLTIQRTQQEDSAVYLCASSPGGISSYEQYFGPGTRLTVT.

A few counts support this clonotype. The V gene is TRBV2, the J gene TRBJ2-1, with 11 positions matching TRBD2. The germline V gene has CDR1 SNHLY and CDR2 FYNNEI. V trimming: 4 bases; J trimming: 1 base; junction bases outside the gene matches: 15. The CDR3 consists of 20 residues. The CDR3, as DNA: TGTGCCAGCAGTGGTGTAAATACGCCTACTAGCGGGAGTTCCTACAATGAGCAGTTCTTC. Protein: CASSGVNTPTSGSSYNEQFF. Filled out from reference TRBV2 and TRBJ2-1, the complete variable domain reads EPEVTQTPSHQVTQMGQEVILRCVPISNHLYFYWYRQILGQKVEFLVSFYNNEISEKSEIFDDQFSVERPDGSNFTLKIRSTKLEDSAMYFCASSGVNTPTSGSSYNEQFFGPGTRLTVL.

The chain couples TRBV11-2 to TRBJ1-2; a possible D gene is TRBD1 (6 bases). Germline CDR1 reads SGHAT; CDR2 reads FQNNGV. This CDR3 contains 17 residues. Trimming cost V 0 bases and J 8 bases, with 22 bases left between them. The CDR3 DNA sequence: TGTGCCAGCAGCTTAGAGGGACACCCCAATTTAATGAGGGGCTACACCTTC. This codes for CASSLEGHPNLMRGYTF.

The J gene is TRBJ2-7, the V gene TRBV10-3, with TRBD2 matching over 13 bases. Germline assignment: CDR1 ENHRY and CDR2 SYGVKD. CDR3 length equals 15 residues. Trimming cost V 8 bases and J 2 bases; bases outside gene matches: 6. The CDR3 loop reads CAISQLAGGPYEQYF. The CDR3 nucleotides read TGTGCCATCTCGCAACTAGCGGGAGGGCCCTACGAGCAGTACTTC.

The gene calls are TRBV6-1 and TRBJ2-7, with TRBD2 matching 12 bases. This CDR3 has 16 residues. J was trimmed by 3 bases and V by 1 base; bases with no gene match: 4. Looked up from germline, CDR1 is MNHNS and CDR2 is SASEGT. CDR3 amino acids: CASSEGTSGKGYEQYF. The CDR3 coding sequence is TGTGCCAGCAGTGAAGGGACTAGCGGGAAGGGCTACGAGCAGTACTTC.

The V gene is TRBV6-5, the J gene TRBJ2-4; weak D call: TRBD2 (6 bases). The CDR3 extends over 13 amino acids. V lost 3 bases and J lost 8, with 11 bases in between. Germline assignment: CDR1 MNHEY and CDR2 SVGAGI. CDR3 nucleotide sequence: TGTGCCAGCAGTTATAGGGACTCGGACATTCAGTACTTC. Encoded protein: CASSYRDSDIQYF.

The rearrangement uses TRBV19 and TRBJ2-3; no firm D call. The CDR3 totals 13 residues. The germline CDR1 and CDR2 sequences are LNHDA and SQIVND (reference sequence). Deletions cut 4 bases from V and 2 bases from J, with 7 bases between. CDR3 bases: TGTGCCAGTAGTACCCGGTTCACAGATACGCAGTATTTT. Translated, it gives CASSTRFTDTQYF.

The chain uses TRBV19 and TRBJ1-1; D possibly corresponds to TRBD1 (6 bases). This CDR3 spans 15 amino acids. From germline, CDR1 is LNHDA and CDR2 SQIVND (reference sequence). The V end was cut by 5 bases, the J end by 0 bases, with 13 bases between. The CDR3 protein is CASSRGTYMNTEAFF. DNA for the CDR3: TGTGCCAGTAGTCGGGGGACATACATGAACACTGAAGCTTTCTTT.

Here the CDR3 reads CASSPPRSYEQYF. DNA of the CDR3: TGCGCCAGCAGCCCTCCCCGCTCCTACGAGCAGTACTTC. The chain couples TRBV4-1 to TRBJ2-7; D is uncertain. The V end was cut by 4 bases, the J end by 0 bases, with 7 bases between. There are 13 residues in the CDR3. CDR1 is MGHRA, CDR2 YSYEKL, per germline.

The genes are TRBV29-1 and TRBJ1-1; D gene uncertain. The CDR3 runs 15 residues. V gave up 4 bases and J gave up 3 bases, with 18 bases separating them. Germline lookup yields CDR1 SQVTM and CDR2 ANQGSEA. This chain's CDR3 is CSVVGVLVWDTEAFF. In nucleotides, the CDR3 is TGCAGCGTTGTTGGGGTGTTGGTATGGGACACTGAAGCTTTCTTT.

This clonotype was counted a few times. This chain links TRBV12-3 or TRBV12-4 with TRBJ2-3; no firm D call. The length of the CDR3 is 13 residues. V lost 3 bases and J lost 4, with 8 bases in between. The CDR3 nucleotides read TGTGCCAGCAGTTTTTCGTATGCAGATACGCAGTATTTT. Residues: CASSFSYADTQYF.